The 15 T cell receptor beta chains in this list originate from one sample, sequenced in a study of blood T cell repertoires in COVID-19. Measured with immunoSEQ multiplex PCR; TCRdb has only the in-frame clones, and not every one. Counted here are 130,000 to 150,000 clones, roughly 83% occurring once; the ten biggest clones make up 3%. Sample: peripheral blood. The receptors were gathered from an elderly woman with acute or convalescent COVID-19.

V gene TRBV3-1 (or the pseudogene TRBV3-2) combines with J gene TRBJ1-2; 9 bases are shared with TRBD1. V dropped 4 bases and J dropped 6; count of bases not matched to a gene: 9. The CDR3 is 15 residues long. Germline V lookup: CDR1 LGHDT, CDR2 YNNKEL (reference sequence). The CDR3 coding sequence is TGTGCCAGCAGCCGCCCGGGACAGGGACTTGATGGCTACACCTTC. As protein: CASSRPGQGLDGYTF.

The J gene is TRBJ2-7, the V gene TRBV4-1, with 9 bases aligning to TRBD1. V was pared by 3 bases and J by 12 bases, with 12 bases of the junction left unmatched. CDR1 is MGHRA, CDR2 YSYEKL, per germline. The CDR3 totals 14 residues. CDR3 sequence: CASSHPGQGLPGYF. DNA for the CDR3: TGCGCCAGCAGCCATCCGGGACAGGGTCTCCCTGGGTACTTC.

The rearrangement joins TRBV9 to TRBJ2-7; 10 bases are a match to TRBD2. After removal of 0 bases from V and 6 bases from J, the junction contained 3 bases not matched to a gene. Germline V gives CDR1 SGDLS, CDR2 YYNGEE. The CDR3 contains 14 residues. The CDR3 nucleotides are TGTGCCAGCAGCGTAGGTGGACTAGCGGCCGAGCAGTACTTC. It encodes CASSVGGLAAEQYF.

The rearrangement uses TRBV5-5 and TRBJ1-1; D is perhaps TRBD1 (5 bases). The V end was cut by 0 bases, the J end by 6 bases, with 9 bases between. Germline V gene lookup returns CDR1 SGHKS and CDR2 YYEKEE (reference sequence). This CDR3 comprises 13 residues. CDR3 in amino acids: CASSLGGTAEAFF. CDR3 nucleotides: TGTGCCAGCAGCTTGGGCGGGACGGCTGAAGCTTTCTTT.

The chain has TRBV27 and TRBJ1-1; D remains unclear. From germline, CDR1 is MNHEY and CDR2 SMNVEV (reference sequence). The CDR3 is made up of 13 amino acids. Trimming pared 6 bases from V and 3 bases from J, leaving 11 bases between. The CDR3 DNA is TGTGCCAGCAGCCACCCCGGGTACACTGAAGCTTTCTTT. Translation: CASSHPGYTEAFF.

This clone was found once. J is TRBJ1-1 and V is TRBV7-9; the D is unclear. Between the trimmed V and J ends, which lost 1 base and 1 base, there was a span of 7 bases. This CDR3 comprises 14 residues. Per the germline V gene, CDR1 is SEHNR and CDR2 is FQNEAQ (reference sequence). For the CDR3, the DNA is TGTGCCAGCAGCTTAGAATGGGCGAACACTGAAGCTTTCTTT. Amino acid sequence: CASSLEWANTEAFF.

The chain joins TRBV3-1 (or the pseudogene TRBV3-2) to TRBJ1-1, with 7 bases aligning to TRBD1. The germline V gene encodes CDR1 LGHDT and CDR2 YNNKEL (reference sequence). The junction had 6 bases not matched to a gene; V was cut back by 6 bases and J by 5 bases. The CDR3 loop spans 13 amino acids. Here the CDR3 reads CASRPPGGTEAFF. In DNA form, the CDR3 reads TGTGCCAGCAGACCACCAGGGGGTACTGAAGCTTTCTTT.

V and J are TRBV6-5 and TRBJ1-5, with D uncertain. This CDR3 spans 14 amino acids. V was clipped by 5 bases and J by 1 base, with 9 bases between them. The germline gives CDR1 MNHEY, CDR2 SVGAGI. CDR3 region: CASSRSPSNQPQHF. For the CDR3, the DNA is TGTGCCAGCAGTCGGTCACCCAGCAATCAGCCCCAGCATTTT.

The rearrangement uses TRBV27 and TRBJ1-1, with a tentative D call TRBD1 (5 bases). This CDR3 has 13 amino acids. V was pared by 2 bases and J by 1 base, with 5 bases between. In germline, CDR1 is MNHEY, CDR2 SMNVEV (reference sequence). CDR3 DNA sequence: TGTGCCAGCAGTTTAAGGGGGAACACTGAAGCTTTCTTT. Translation: CASSLRGNTEAFF.

The chain links TRBV6-1 to TRBJ2-7, with D possibly being TRBD1 (6 bases). The CDR3 contains 17 residues. Per germline, CDR1 MNHNS and CDR2 SASEGT. V was trimmed by 0 bases and J by 3 bases, leaving 18 bases between them. The CDR3 protein is CASSEALLRGPSYEQYF. In DNA form, the CDR3 reads TGTGCCAGCAGTGAAGCGCTTCTCAGGGGCCCCAGCTACGAGCAGTACTTC.

This clone appeared many times. The V gene is TRBV3-1 (or the pseudogene TRBV3-2), the J gene TRBJ2-1; the match to TRBD2 covers 12 bases. The CDR3 is made up of 16 amino acids. V lost 4 bases, J lost 6 bases, and 7 bases stayed unmatched. The germline V gene encodes CDR1 LGHDT and CDR2 YNNKEL (reference sequence). The CDR3 loop reads CASSRTLAGGGNEQFF. For the CDR3, the DNA is TGTGCCAGCAGCCGAACACTAGCGGGGGGAGGCAATGAGCAGTTCTTC.

The J gene is TRBJ2-3, the V gene TRBV20-1, with TRBD2 matching over 10 bases. V lost 3 bases, J lost 6 bases, and 9 bases stayed unmatched. The CDR3 is 15 amino acids. CDR1 and CDR2 (germline): DFQATT, SNEGSKA (reference sequence). The CDR3 DNA reads TGCAGTGCTAGTGGAGGGAGCGGGGGGGCGGATACGCAGTATTTT. It is translated as CSASGGSGGADTQYF.

This clone has ten or more counts. This chain connects TRBV19 to TRBJ2-5; D is possibly TRBD2 (7 bases). Deletions cut 4 bases from V and 7 bases from J, with 19 bases between. Germline CDR1 is LNHDA and CDR2 is SQIVND (reference sequence). The CDR3 length is 15 residues. CDR3 amino acids: CASSTSGEGGVTQYF. CDR3 bases: TGTGCCAGTAGTACCTCAGGGGAGGGTGGGGTGACCCAGTACTTC.

In its sample, this clone was seen a few times. The rearrangement links TRBV6-5 to TRBJ1-1; D is unresolved. CDR3 length: 14 residues. The V and J ends lost 6 bases and 3 bases respectively, with 14 bases between them. The germline CDR1 and CDR2 sequences are MNHEY and SVGAGI. CDR3 protein: CASSPPGMDTEAFF. DNA for the CDR3: TGTGCCAGCAGCCCCCCGGGTATGGACACTGAAGCTTTCTTT.

J is TRBJ2-6 and V is TRBV5-4, with D perhaps matching TRBD1 (5 bases). From germline, CDR1 is SGHNT and CDR2 YYREEE (reference sequence). The CDR3 length is 16 residues. V dropped 2 bases and J dropped 2 bases, with 11 bases sitting between them. Here the CDR3 DNA reads TGTGCCAGCAGCTTTGGCAGGGATGCTGGGGCCAACGTCCTGACTTTC. This gives the protein CASSFGRDAGANVLTF.